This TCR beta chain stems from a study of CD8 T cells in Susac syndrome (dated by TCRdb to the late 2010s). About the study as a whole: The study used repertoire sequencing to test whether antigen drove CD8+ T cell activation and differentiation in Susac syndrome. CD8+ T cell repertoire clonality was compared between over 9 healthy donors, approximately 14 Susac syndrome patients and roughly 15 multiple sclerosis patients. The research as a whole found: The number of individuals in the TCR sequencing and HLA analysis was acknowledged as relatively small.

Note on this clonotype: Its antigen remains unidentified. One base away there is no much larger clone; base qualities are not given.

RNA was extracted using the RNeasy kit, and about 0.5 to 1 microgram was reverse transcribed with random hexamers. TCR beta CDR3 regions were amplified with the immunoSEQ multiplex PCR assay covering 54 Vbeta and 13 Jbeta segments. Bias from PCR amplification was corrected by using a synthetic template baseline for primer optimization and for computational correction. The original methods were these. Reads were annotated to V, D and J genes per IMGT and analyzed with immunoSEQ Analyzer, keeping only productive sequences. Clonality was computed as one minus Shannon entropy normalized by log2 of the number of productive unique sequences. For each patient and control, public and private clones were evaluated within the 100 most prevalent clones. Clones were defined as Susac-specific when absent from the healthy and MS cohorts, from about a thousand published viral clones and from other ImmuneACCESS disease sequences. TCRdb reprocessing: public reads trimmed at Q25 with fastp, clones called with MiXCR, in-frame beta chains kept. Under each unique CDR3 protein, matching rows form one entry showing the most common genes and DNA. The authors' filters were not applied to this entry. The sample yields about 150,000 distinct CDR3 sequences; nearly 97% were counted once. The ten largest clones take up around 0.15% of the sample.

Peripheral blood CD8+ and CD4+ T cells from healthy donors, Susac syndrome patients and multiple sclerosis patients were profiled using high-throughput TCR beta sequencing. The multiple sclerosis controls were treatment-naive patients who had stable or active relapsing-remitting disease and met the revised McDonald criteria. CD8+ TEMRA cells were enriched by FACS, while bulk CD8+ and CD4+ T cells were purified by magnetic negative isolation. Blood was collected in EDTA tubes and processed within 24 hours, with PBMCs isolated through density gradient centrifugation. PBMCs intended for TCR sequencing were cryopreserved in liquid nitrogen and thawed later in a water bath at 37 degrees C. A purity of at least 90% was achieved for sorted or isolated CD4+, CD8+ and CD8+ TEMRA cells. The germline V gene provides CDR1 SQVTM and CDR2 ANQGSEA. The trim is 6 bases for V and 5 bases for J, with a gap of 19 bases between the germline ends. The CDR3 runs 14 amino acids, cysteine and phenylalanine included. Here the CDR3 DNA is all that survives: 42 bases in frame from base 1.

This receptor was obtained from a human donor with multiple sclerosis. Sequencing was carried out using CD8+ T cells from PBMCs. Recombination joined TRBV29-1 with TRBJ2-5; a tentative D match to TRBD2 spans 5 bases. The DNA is TGCAGCGTGGGCAGCCTAGCAGGTCGGGAGACCCAGTACTTC. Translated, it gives CSVGSLAGRETQYF.